Shown below are 27 T cell receptor beta chains from a single sample sequenced in a study of blood T cells in healthy people across ages. Next came a second PCR, run for roughly 6 to 11 cycles, which used a sample-barcoded 5' primer along with a J-beta primer mix. TCRdb reprocessed the 5' RACE reads via MiXCR and lists one record per CDR3 protein. The table records approximately 680,000 distinct CDR3 sequences, roughly 32% of them present only once. Material: blood. These receptors were obtained from an elderly woman in good health.

Notes on this clonotype: Germline is not matched at one junction end, which may reflect a read error. The chain uses TRBV10-2 and TRBJ2-1; TRBD2 might be the D (9 bases). Germline V CDR1 and CDR2: WSHSY, SAAADI. There are 17 residues in the CDR3. The DNA for the CDR3 is TGCGCCAGCCGCGGGACAGGACTAGCGCTGACCTACGATGAGCAGTTCTTC. The encoded protein is CASRGTGLALTYDEQFF.

As for this clonotype: A much bigger clone sits one base away, suggesting this may be a read error. The chain joins TRBV7-2 to TRBJ2-5; D is unclear. Germline-derived CDR1 and CDR2 are SGHTA and FQGNSA. The CDR3 has 11 residues. Deletions cut 5 bases from V and 11 bases from J, with 12 bases between. CDR3 nucleotides: TGTGCCAGCAGCCTCCTTGTCGGGCAGTACTTC. Translated: CASSLLVGQYF.

This clonotype has at least ten counts. The junction and the germline gene differ at one end; a read error may be behind it. The gene calls are TRBV29-1 and TRBJ2-5, with no clear D. Germline CDR1 is SQVTM and CDR2 is ANQGSEA. This CDR3 has 13 residues. The CDR3 loop reads CSVEVAFPRAQYF. The CDR3, as DNA: TGCAGCGTGGAAGTAGCCTTCCCTCGGGCCCAGTACTTC.

This clonotype showed up just a few times. V and J are TRBV6-2 or TRBV6-3 and TRBJ2-5; D remains unclear. The J call could be wrong; TRBJ2-7 is a better fit for the DNA end. The CDR3 sequence is 14 residues long. The germline gives CDR1 MNHEY, CDR2 SVGEGT. The CDR3 DNA reads TGTGCCAGCAGTTCCCCTTTCGGCGTATACGAGCAGTACTTC. As protein: CASSSPFGVYEQYF.

The rearrangement links TRBV20-1 to TRBJ1-4; weak D call: TRBD1 (6 bases). V was shortened by 2 bases and J by 5 bases, with 12 bases between the two germline ends. This CDR3 region has 14 residues. Germline CDR1 is DFQATT and CDR2 is SNEGSKA (reference sequence). The CDR3 sequence: CSARSGQPNEKLFF. The CDR3 DNA reads as TGCAGTGCTAGAAGTGGACAGCCGAATGAAAAACTGTTTTTT.

CDR3 amino acids: CASSGPGTDWENTEAFF. The CDR3 DNA reads TGTGCCAGCAGCGGTCCCGGGACCGATTGGGAGAACACTGAAGCTTTCTTT. This chain links TRBV7-8 with TRBJ1-1, with a tentative D call TRBD1 (5 bases). The CDR3 runs to 17 residues. Trimming removed 5 bases at V and 1 base at J, with 20 bases between. The germline CDR1 and CDR2 sequences are SGHVS and FQNEAQ.

This clonotype occurred many times. The rearrangement joins TRBV5-5 to TRBJ2-7, with 7 bases fitting TRBD2. V lost 0 bases, J lost 3 bases, and 6 bases stayed unmatched. CDR3 size: 15 residues. The germline V gene encodes CDR1 SGHKS and CDR2 YYEKEE (reference sequence). The CDR3 DNA sequence: TGTGCCAGCAGCTTGGCCAGCGGGGCGAACTACGAGCAGTACTTC. As protein: CASSLASGANYEQYF.

Note on this clonotype: A junction end diverges from the germline sequence, so it may reflect a read error. The chain joins TRBV13 to TRBJ2-1; 7 bases align to TRBD1. Germline V gene data show CDR1 as PRHDT and CDR2 as FYEKMQ (reference sequence). This CDR3 region has 14 residues. The DNA for the CDR3 is TGTGCCAGCACCCCTAGGACAGGTTACAATGAGCGGTTCTTC. Its translation is CASTPRTGYNERFF.

There are many counts of this clonotype. The rearrangement uses TRBV27 and TRBJ1-4; perhaps TRBD1 as D (6 bases). Trimming took 5 bases from V and 6 from J, leaving 16 bases between them. The germline V gene has CDR1 MNHEY and CDR2 SMNVEV (reference sequence). The CDR3 loop spans 15 amino acids. The CDR3 DNA reads as TGTGCCAGCAGTCCCAACAGGGCCGGATATGAAAAACTGTTTTTT. This codes for CASSPNRAGYEKLFF.

In this sample, this clonotype turned up many times. The CDR3 bases are TGTGCCTGGAGTAATAGGGATGAGCAGTTCTTC. Translated, it gives CAWSNRDEQFF. The V call is TRBV30, the J call TRBJ2-1; no reliable D call. CDR3 length equals 11 residues. Germline CDR1 reads GTSNPN; CDR2 reads SVGIG (reference sequence). Trimming removed 2 bases from V and 8 bases from J, with 7 bases in between.

This clonotype was recorded at least ten times. The V and J genes are TRBV9 and TRBJ2-3; D is uncertain. Looked up from germline, CDR1 is SGDLS and CDR2 is YYNGEE. The CDR3 contains 16 residues. V lost 4 bases to trimming and J lost 2 bases, with 17 bases between them. In DNA form, the CDR3 reads TGTGCCAGCAGCCCACGACCCAACAGTTTCACAGATACGCAGTATTTT. Its translation is CASSPRPNSFTDTQYF.

In the case of this clonotype: A clone one base away is much larger, so this may be a read error. DNA for the CDR3: TGTGCCGGCAGCCAAAGCGGGGGGGCCTTTGGCACAGATACGCAGTATTTT. It encodes CAGSQSGGAFGTDTQYF. The chain couples TRBV14 to TRBJ2-3; the match to TRBD2 covers 10 bases. The germline V gene encodes CDR1 SGHDN and CDR2 FVKESK. The CDR3 has 17 residues.

Ten or more counts support this clonotype. V usage is TRBV7-2 and J usage is TRBJ2-7; D is unresolved. Looked up from germline, CDR1 is SGHTA and CDR2 is FQGNSA. The CDR3 sequence is 13 residues long. The V and J ends lost 5 bases and 6 bases respectively, with 14 bases between them. This CDR3 reads CASSLTGPSEQYF. The CDR3 nucleotides read TGTGCCAGCAGCCTAACCGGGCCCTCCGAGCAGTACTTC.

This clonotype was seen repeatedly, ten times or more. The gene calls are TRBV5-1 and TRBJ2-1; D may be TRBD1 (6 bases). The CDR3 length is 14 residues. Germline V CDR1 and CDR2: SGHRS, YFSETQ. V was shortened by 0 bases and J by 8 bases, with 12 bases between the two germline ends. The DNA of the CDR3 is TGCGCCAGCAGCTTGGCGATAGGGGGATATGAGCAGTTCTTC. It is translated as CASSLAIGGYEQFF.

In this sample, this clonotype turned up many times. The rearrangement links TRBV20-1 to TRBJ1-5; D gene ambiguous. The germline V gene encodes CDR1 DFQATT and CDR2 SNEGSKA (reference sequence). The CDR3 spans 13 residues. The CDR3 spells CGWKGPANQPQHF. As DNA, the CDR3 is TGCGGATGGAAAGGGCCGGCCAATCAGCCCCAGCATTTT.

This clonotype has just a few counts. A much larger clone differs by one base, so this may be a read error. V usage is TRBV6-2 or TRBV6-3 and J usage is TRBJ2-6; TRBD1 is a possible D gene (6 bases). CDR3 length: 15 residues. Germline CDR1 MNHEY, CDR2 SVGEGT. The CDR3: CASSSRGAGANVRTF. CDR3 nucleotides: TGTGCCAGCAGTTCCAGGGGTGCTGGGGCCAACGTCCGGACTTTC.

As concerns this clonotype: This may come from a read error, since a much larger clone is one base off. The rearrangement links TRBV7-3 to TRBJ1-4; 9 bases line up with TRBD1. Germline trimming cut 6 bases from V and 8 bases from J; bases unmatched to any gene: 4. Germline V gene data show CDR1 as SGHTA and CDR2 as FQGTGA. This CDR3 has 13 residues. DNA for the CDR3: TGTGCCAGCAGGTCTACAGGGGGCGAAAAACTGTTTTTT. It is translated as CASRSTGGEKLFF.

A few counts support this clonotype. CDR3 DNA sequence: TGTGCCAGCAGACCCCCCACAGATACGCAGTATTTT. The encoded protein is CASRPPTDTQYF. The V call is TRBV12-3 or TRBV12-4, the J call TRBJ2-3; D is ambiguous. The CDR3 sequence is 12 residues long. V was pared by 6 bases and J by 2 bases, with 6 bases between.

The CDR3 is CSARDETSPGGTYNEQFF. The CDR3 bases are TGCAGTGCTAGAGATGAGACTAGCCCGGGGGGTACCTACAATGAGCAGTTCTTC. The chain has TRBV20-1 and TRBJ2-1, with 7 bases lining up with TRBD2. The CDR3 runs to 18 residues. The J segment lost 2 bases and the V segment lost 0 bases, leaving 13 bases of the junction unmatched. The V gene's germline CDR1 is DFQATT and CDR2 SNEGSKA (reference sequence).

This clonotype has only a few counts. V gene TRBV6-2 or TRBV6-3 combines with J gene TRBJ2-1; perhaps TRBD2 as D (5 bases). The CDR3 sequence is 14 residues long. Trimming removed 0 bases at V and 8 bases at J, with 11 bases between. Germline lookup yields CDR1 MNHEY and CDR2 SVGEGT. The CDR3 is CASSYSTSSHEQFF. The CDR3, as DNA: TGTGCCAGCAGTTACTCGACTTCTAGCCATGAGCAGTTCTTC.

There are many counts of this clonotype. V usage is TRBV6-1 and J usage is TRBJ2-4; a weak D match, TRBD1 (5 bases). The CDR3 loop spans 15 amino acids. V lost 1 base to trimming and J lost 9 bases, with 16 bases between them. Germline V gene lookup returns CDR1 MNHNS and CDR2 SASEGT. CDR3 residues: CASSEGQSGLGIQYF. The CDR3 bases are TGTGCCAGCAGTGAAGGACAGAGTGGGCTCGGCATTCAGTACTTC.

With respect to this clonotype: A much larger clone is a single base away; this may be a read error. The genes are TRBV6-5 and TRBJ2-4; D gene unclear. The CDR3 has 20 residues. Germline V gives CDR1 MNHEY, CDR2 SVGAGI. V lost 1 base and J 2 bases, leaving 24 bases between the germline ends. The CDR3 spells CASSYFRNSGRVISKNIQYF. In nucleotides, the CDR3 is TGTGCCAGCAGTTACTTCAGGAATTCCGGACGGGTTATATCCAAAAACATTCAGTACTTC.

This clonotype has a handful of counts. This sequence joins TRBV18 and TRBJ2-5; D possibly uses TRBD1 or TRBD2 (5 bases each). The germline V and J ends were trimmed by 3 bases and 5 bases, with 13 bases remaining between them. The CDR3 has 14 residues. The germline V gene has CDR1 KGHSH and CDR2 LQKENI. The CDR3 protein is CASSPGDSAETQYF. The CDR3 nucleotides read TGTGCCAGCTCACCGGGAGACAGCGCCGAGACCCAGTACTTC.

The V gene is TRBV30, the J gene TRBJ2-5; unclear D gene. The V and J ends lost 0 bases and 4 bases respectively, with 9 bases between them. CDR1 and CDR2 (germline): GTSNPN, SVGIG (reference sequence). The CDR3 covers 13 residues. The CDR3 DNA reads as TGTGCCTGGAGTGTAGAAGGGCTAGAGACCCAGTACTTC. The encoded protein is CAWSVEGLETQYF.

The chain couples TRBV7-2 to TRBJ2-7; TRBD1 or TRBD2 may be the D gene (5 bases each). Germline V gene lookup returns CDR1 SGHTA and CDR2 FQGNSA. V lost 5 bases and J 0 bases, leaving 14 bases between the germline ends. The CDR3 spans 15 residues. CDR3 nucleotide sequence: TGTGCCAGCAGCCCATCCTGGGGGAACTCCTACGAGCAGTACTTC. Its protein product is CASSPSWGNSYEQYF.

The genes are TRBV7-9 and TRBJ1-1; 8 bases fit TRBD1. The CDR3 covers 15 residues. The germline gives CDR1 SEHNR, CDR2 FQNEAQ (reference sequence). V lost 2 bases to trimming and J lost 1 base; unmatched junction nucleotides: 3. The CDR3 coding sequence is TGTGCCAGCAGCTTAAGGACAGGGAAGAACACTGAAGCTTTCTTT. Its protein is CASSLRTGKNTEAFF.

This chain joins TRBV9 and TRBJ2-3; no firm D call. Germline V lookup: CDR1 SGDLS, CDR2 YYNGEE. V lost 0 bases and J 2 bases, leaving 10 bases between the germline ends. The CDR3 is 15 residues long. DNA for the CDR3: TGTGCCAGCAGCGTAGAAGGAAGGTACACAGATACGCAGTATTTT. It encodes CASSVEGRYTDTQYF.